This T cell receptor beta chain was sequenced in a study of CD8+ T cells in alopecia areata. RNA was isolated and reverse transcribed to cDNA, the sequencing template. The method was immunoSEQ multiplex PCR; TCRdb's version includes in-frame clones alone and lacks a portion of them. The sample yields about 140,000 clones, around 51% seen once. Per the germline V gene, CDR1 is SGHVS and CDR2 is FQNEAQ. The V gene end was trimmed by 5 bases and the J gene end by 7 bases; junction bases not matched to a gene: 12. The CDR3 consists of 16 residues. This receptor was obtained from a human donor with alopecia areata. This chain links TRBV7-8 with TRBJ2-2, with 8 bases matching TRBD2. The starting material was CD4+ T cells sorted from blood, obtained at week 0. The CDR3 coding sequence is TGTGCCAGCAGCGCACTAGCGGTGACACCAGACGGGGAGCTGTTTTTT. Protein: CASSALAVTPDGELFF.